The 30 T cell receptor beta chains reported below all come from one sample, sequenced in a study of T cell changes during pregnancy in multiple sclerosis. Sequencing was performed with immunoSEQ multiplex PCR; in TCRdb, only in-frame clones are kept and a portion is missing. The sample consists of approximately 50,000 clones, around 90% of them appearing once. This sample comprised CD4+ T cells from peripheral blood mononuclear cells, obtained after pregnancy. The receptors come from a female donor in good health, enrolled as a control in a pregnancy study.

The sample holds one count of this clone. The J gene is TRBJ1-2, the V gene TRBV10-3; D may be TRBD1 (6 bases). Germline CDR1 ENHRY, CDR2 SYGVKD. The V end lost 4 bases, the J end lost 7 bases, and 13 bases lay between the germline ends. There are 13 residues in the CDR3. CDR3 region: CAISGTLQGGYTF. Here the CDR3 DNA reads TGTGCCATCAGTGGAACTTTACAGGGTGGCTACACCTTC.

The J gene is TRBJ1-2, the V gene TRBV5-1; D unclear. CDR3 size: 13 residues. Between the trimmed V and J ends, which lost 4 bases and 4 bases, there was a span of 11 bases. Looked up from germline, CDR1 is SGHRS and CDR2 is YFSETQ. CDR3 bases: TGCGCCAGCAGCGGCGGTGAGCGCTATGGCTACACCTTC. This translates into CASSGGERYGYTF.

This clone was recorded once. In DNA, the CDR3 is TGTGCCAGCAGGGAGGGGACAGATACGCAGTATTTT. Amino acid sequence: CASREGTDTQYF. The V and J genes are TRBV6-6 and TRBJ2-3; D is perhaps TRBD2 (6 bases). Germline assignment: CDR1 MNHNY and CDR2 SVGAGI (reference sequence). Trimming cost V 6 bases and J 3 bases, with 7 bases left between them. The CDR3 extends over 12 amino acids.

This clone has only a few counts. The chain couples TRBV19 to TRBJ1-3; D may be TRBD1 (5 bases). This CDR3 contains 16 residues. Per the germline V gene, CDR1 is LNHDA and CDR2 is SQIVND (reference sequence). The V end was cut by 3 bases, the J end by 4 bases, with 16 bases between. CDR3 bases: TGTGCCAGTAGTATTCGCGGGGGATCGACAGGAAACACCATATATTTT. Amino acids: CASSIRGGSTGNTIYF.

The V gene is TRBV11-2, the J gene TRBJ2-5; 7 positions match TRBD1. V gave up 1 base and J gave up 5 bases; unmatched junction bases: 13. CDR1 and CDR2 from the germline V gene are SGHAT and FQNNGV. CDR3 length equals 17 residues. The CDR3 spells CASSLVGTGVFRETQYF. The CDR3 nucleotides are TGTGCCAGCAGCTTAGTGGGTACAGGGGTCTTTAGGGAGACCCAGTACTTC.

This clone was observed a few times. The chain links TRBV19 to TRBJ1-6; the D gene is possibly TRBD1 (5 bases). The V end was cut by 5 bases, the J end by 9 bases, with 14 bases between. CDR3 length equals 14 residues. Germline V gene data show CDR1 as LNHDA and CDR2 as SQIVND (reference sequence). Here the CDR3 DNA reads TGTGCCAGTAGTCATATCAGGGATAGTTCACCCCTCCACTTT. This translates into CASSHIRDSSPLHF.

The V gene is TRBV5-1, the J gene TRBJ2-5; 8 bases align to TRBD1. The CDR3 is made up of 15 amino acids. Looked up from germline, CDR1 is SGHRS and CDR2 is YFSETQ. Trimming cost V 3 bases and J 1 base; bases outside gene matches: 5. The CDR3 here is CASSYGQGLQETQYF. The CDR3 bases are TGCGCCAGCAGCTACGGACAGGGTCTCCAAGAGACCCAGTACTTC.

This chain joins TRBV28 and TRBJ2-7; 11 bases map to TRBD2. CDR3 length: 15 residues. Germline trimming cut 5 bases from V and 1 base from J; bases unmatched to any gene: 4. CDR1 is MDHEN and CDR2 is SYDVKM in the germline V gene. In DNA form, the CDR3 reads TGTGCCAGCAGTCGGGGACTAGCGGAGTCCTACGAGCAGTACTTC. Protein product: CASSRGLAESYEQYF.

V and J are TRBV7-3 and TRBJ1-2; 7 bases are a match to TRBD1. This CDR3 spans 13 amino acids. Trimming took 5 bases from V and 6 from J; bases not matched to a gene: 6. The V gene's germline CDR1 is SGHTA and CDR2 FQGTGA. CDR3 sequence reads: CASSQQGGNGYTF. The CDR3 DNA is TGTGCCAGCAGCCAGCAGGGGGGTAATGGCTACACCTTC.

The rearrangement links TRBV2 to TRBJ1-2, with 8 positions matching TRBD1. The V gene's germline CDR1 is SNHLY and CDR2 FYNNEI. Unmatched junction bases numbered 8, after V lost 6 bases and J lost 2 bases. This CDR3 region has 15 residues. Here the CDR3 reads CASRGQGSGNYGYTF. The CDR3, as DNA: TGTGCCAGCAGAGGACAGGGATCAGGGAACTATGGCTACACCTTC.

The CDR3 is CASSRVAVNTGELFF. CDR3 DNA sequence: TGTGCCAGCAGTCGTGTAGCGGTGAACACCGGGGAGCTGTTTTTT. The V call is TRBV6-5, the J call TRBJ2-2; a possible D gene is TRBD2 (6 bases). V dropped 5 bases and J dropped 1 base, with 11 bases sitting between them. The CDR3 runs 15 residues. From germline, CDR1 is MNHEY and CDR2 SVGAGI.

This chain links TRBV4-2 with TRBJ2-3; 7 bases map to TRBD2. The J segment lost 3 bases and the V segment lost 1 base, leaving 4 bases of the junction unmatched. Germline lookup yields CDR1 LGHNA and CDR2 YNFKEQ. This CDR3 comprises 15 residues. CDR3 nucleotide sequence: TGTGCCAGCAGCCAAGTTTCTAGCGGAACAGATACGCAGTATTTT. Translation gives CASSQVSSGTDTQYF.

V usage is TRBV28 and J usage is TRBJ2-2; TRBD2 might be the D (5 bases). The V gene's germline CDR1 is MDHEN and CDR2 SYDVKM. The CDR3 has 17 amino acids. Trimming stripped 0 bases from V and 1 base from J, with 12 bases between. Written as DNA, the CDR3 is TGTGCCAGCAGTTTATGGAGACTAAACCTGAACACCGGGGAGCTGTTTTTT. It specifies CASSLWRLNLNTGELFF.

This chain links TRBV6-1 with TRBJ2-5, with TRBD2 identical over 9 bases. V trimming: 7 bases; J trimming: 5 bases; junction bases outside the gene matches: 2. The CDR3 is 12 amino acids. The V gene's germline CDR1 is MNHNS and CDR2 SASEGT. The CDR3 nucleotides are TGTGCCAGCAAAGCGGGGGGCGAGACCCAGTACTTC. As protein: CASKAGGETQYF.

The genes are TRBV19 and TRBJ2-5, with 9 bases matching TRBD1. V lost 6 bases, J lost 4 bases, and 12 bases stayed unmatched. The CDR3 is 16 residues long. Germline CDR1 reads LNHDA; CDR2 reads SQIVND (reference sequence). The chain's CDR3 is CASSASGDRVRETQYF. CDR3 DNA sequence: TGTGCCAGTAGCGCGTCGGGGGACAGGGTGAGAGAGACCCAGTACTTC. The full variable domain, with the rest looked up from reference TRBV19 and TRBJ2-5, is DGGITQSPKYLFRKEGQNVTLSCEQNLNHDAMYWYRQDPGQGLRLIYYSQIVNDFQKGDIAEGYSVSREKKESFPLTVTSAQKNPTAFYLCASSASGDRVRETQYFGPGTRLLVL.

The chain uses TRBV4-1 and TRBJ2-1; D not resolved. The length of the CDR3 is 15 residues. Germline V gene sequence: CDR1 MGHRA, CDR2 YSYEKL. Trimming shortened V by 0 bases and J by 0 bases, and 6 bases separated the two germline ends. CDR3 loop: CASSQDISSYNEQFF. As DNA, the CDR3 is TGCGCCAGCAGCCAAGACATTAGCTCCTACAATGAGCAGTTCTTC.

The V and J genes are TRBV7-9 and TRBJ1-2; possibly TRBD1 for D (5 bases). The CDR3 length is 14 residues. Per the germline V gene, CDR1 is SEHNR and CDR2 is FQNEAQ (reference sequence). Trimming removed 5 bases from V and 12 bases from J, with 22 bases in between. The CDR3 DNA is TGTGCCAGCAGCCCTAATAGGTTGGGGGGTAGGCACACCTTC. Translating it yields CASSPNRLGGRHTF. The entire variable domain, with the rest obtained from reference TRBV7-9 and TRBJ1-2, is as follows: DTGVSQNPRHKITKRGQNVTFRCDPISEHNRLYWYRQTLGQGPEFLTYFQNEAQLEKSRLLSDRFSAERPKGSFSTLEIQRTEQGDSAMYLCASSPNRLGGRHTFGSGTRLTVV.

This chain uses TRBV2 with TRBJ1-4, with TRBD1 as a possible D gene (5 bases). The CDR3 has 14 amino acids. Trimming removed 4 bases at V and 5 bases at J, with 11 bases between. Germline V gives CDR1 SNHLY, CDR2 FYNNEI. CDR3 sequence reads: CASSVTEKNEKLFF. CDR3 DNA sequence: TGTGCCAGCAGTGTGACAGAGAAAAATGAAAAACTGTTTTTT.

The V gene is TRBV5-6, the J gene TRBJ1-2, with D possibly matching TRBD1 (5 bases). The CDR3 has 14 amino acids. CDR1 is SGHDT, CDR2 YYEEEE, per germline. The V end lost 4 bases, the J end lost 4 bases, and 14 bases lay between the germline ends. The CDR3 DNA follows: TGTGCCAGCAGCGACTCGGGGGGAGGCTATGGCTACACCTTC. Protein product: CASSDSGGGYGYTF.

The V call is TRBV6-5, the J call TRBJ1-5; D not resolved. The V end lost 6 bases, the J end lost 0 bases, and 6 bases lay between the germline ends. This CDR3 spans 13 amino acids. Per the germline V gene, CDR1 is MNHEY and CDR2 is SVGAGI. CDR3 in DNA: TGTGCCAGCAGGCGGAATAGCAATCAGCCCCAGCATTTT. Amino acid sequence: CASRRNSNQPQHF.

The rearrangement joins TRBV28 to TRBJ2-3; 8 nucleotides line up with TRBD2. The V gene end was trimmed by 7 bases and the J gene end by 3 bases; junction bases not matched to a gene: 0. This CDR3 spans 12 amino acids. The germline V gene encodes CDR1 MDHEN and CDR2 SYDVKM. The CDR3 protein is CASKRETDTQYF. In nucleotides, the CDR3 is TGTGCCAGCAAGCGGGAGACAGATACGCAGTATTTT.

This clone was picked up one time. The chain links TRBV5-4 to TRBJ2-2, with 7 bases lining up with TRBD2. V trimming: 3 bases; J trimming: 0 bases; junction bases outside the gene matches: 5. Germline lookup yields CDR1 SGHNT and CDR2 YYREEE (reference sequence). This CDR3 comprises 16 residues. CDR3 sequence (DNA): TGTGCCAGCAGCTCCCTAGCGGTTCCGAACACCGGGGAGCTGTTTTTT. It translates to CASSSLAVPNTGELFF.

V usage is TRBV30 and J usage is TRBJ1-3; perhaps TRBD1 as D (5 bases). This CDR3 contains 15 residues. V lost 4 bases to trimming and J lost 0 bases, with 13 bases between them. Germline-derived CDR1 and CDR2 are GTSNPN and SVGIG (reference sequence). DNA of the CDR3: TGTGCCTGGACGGGGACTGCTGGCTCTGGAAACACCATATATTTT. It encodes CAWTGTAGSGNTIYF.

The chain links TRBV6-6 to TRBJ2-3; D remains unclear. Germline CDR1 MNHNY, CDR2 SVGAGI (reference sequence). CDR3 length: 14 amino acids. Trimming cost V 4 bases and J 2 bases, with 10 bases left between them. CDR3 in amino acids: CASSSRKYTDTQYF. The CDR3 region has the DNA TGTGCCAGCAGTTCGAGGAAATACACAGATACGCAGTATTTT.

A single count supports this clone. The gene calls are TRBV6-6 and TRBJ1-6; unclear D gene. V was pared by 4 bases and J by 9 bases, with 10 bases between. The CDR3 runs to 13 residues. Germline CDR1 and CDR2: MNHNY and SVGAGI (reference sequence). CDR3 in DNA: TGTGCCAGCAGTTTATCCGCGGTTTCACCCCTCCACTTT. Protein product: CASSLSAVSPLHF.

The chain links TRBV19 to TRBJ1-5; 9 bases match TRBD1. Germline-derived CDR1 and CDR2 are LNHDA and SQIVND (reference sequence). The CDR3 contains 16 residues. The V and J ends lost 6 bases and 4 bases, in that order; junction bases with no gene match: 10. The DNA for the CDR3 is TGTGCCAGTAGCCTACCACAGGGGGCACCGAATCAGCCCCAGCATTTT. As protein: CASSLPQGAPNQPQHF.

The rearrangement uses TRBV6-6 and TRBJ2-7; TRBD2 aligns across 11 bases. Germline assignment: CDR1 MNHNY and CDR2 SVGAGI (reference sequence). The CDR3 length is 16 residues. The J segment lost 9 bases and the V segment lost 0 bases, leaving 10 bases of the junction unmatched. CDR3 sequence (DNA): TGTGCCAGCAGTTACTCGTCGGCTAGCGGGAGGATAGGGCAGTACTTC. Residues: CASSYSSASGRIGQYF.

J is TRBJ2-7 and V is TRBV13; D is perhaps TRBD2 (6 bases). The V end lost 0 bases, the J end lost 1 base, and 10 bases lay between the germline ends. The CDR3 extends over 15 amino acids. Germline V gives CDR1 PRHDT, CDR2 FYEKMQ (reference sequence). CDR3 loop: CASSLGGGNSYEQYF. The CDR3 bases are TGTGCCAGCAGCTTAGGTGGGGGGAATTCCTACGAGCAGTACTTC.

For this clone: Germline is not matched at one junction end, which may reflect a read error. The genes are TRBV7-7 and TRBJ2-5; 10 bases are a match to TRBD1. The germline V gene has CDR1 SSHAT and CDR2 FNYEAQ (reference sequence). CDR3 length equals 14 residues. CDR3 amino acids: CASSRDRGAQTQYF. The CDR3 nucleotides are TGTGCTAGCAGCCGGGACAGGGGCGCGCAGACCCAGTACTTC.

The CDR3 nucleotides are TGTGCCAGCAGCTTAGGTACCAGGGGATATTCGAATGAAAAACTGTTTTTT. This sequence encodes CASSLGTRGYSNEKLFF. The genes are TRBV7-2 and TRBJ1-4; TRBD1 is a possible D gene (6 bases). This CDR3 contains 17 residues. V lost 1 base to trimming and J lost 5 bases, with 17 bases between them. The germline V gene encodes CDR1 SGHTA and CDR2 FQGNSA.